This TCR beta chain was profiled in a study of Graves' ophthalmopathy and Graves' hyperthyroidism. The CDR3 is 14 residues long. Germline loops: CDR1 ENHRY, CDR2 SYGVKD. Using RNA transcripts, the TCR beta CDR3 regions were amplified. HTBI primers were used in a first-round RT-PCR, which preceded a second-round multiplex PCR. TCRdb recomputed calls from the multiplex PCR reads with MiXCR, one row per CDR3 protein. The repertoire consists of about 550,000 distinct CDR3 sequences, with under 40% occurring once and the leading ten covering about 4.6%. Turning to this clonotype: The junction and the germline gene differ at one end; a read error may be behind it.

The sequenced sample was peripheral blood or thyroid tissue (not recorded which). The rearrangement links TRBV10-3 to TRBJ1-2; D gene unclear. The TCR sequence derives from an adult man with Graves' hyperthyroidism. In nucleotides, the CDR3 is TGTGCCAGCAGTTACGATCTGGACCCCCATGGCTACACCTTC. It translates to CASSYDLDPHGYTF.